This T cell receptor beta chain was identified in a study of blood T cell repertoires in COVID-19. Study context: Nucleic acid was either cDNA or gDNA, and it came from T cells, B-cell-depleted T cells, or PBMCs.

In the authors' methods: From reference gene primer amplification, estimates of nucleated cell counts were derived. Clones were read by immunoSEQ multiplex PCR, and TCRdb kept only the in-frame ones, dropping some. V and J calls and clone size are as listed in that table; D and trimming were resolved from the DNA. The sample has 45,000 to 70,000 clones; about 90% are singletons. Trimming took 5 bases from V and 4 from J, leaving 11 bases between them. The germline V gene encodes CDR1 MDHEN and CDR2 SYDVKM. CDR3 length: 13 residues. The rearrangement links TRBV28 to TRBJ1-2; D is unresolved. Sequencing was done on a sample of peripheral blood. The TCR sequence derives from a woman in her fifties or sixties with active or convalescent COVID-19. The CDR3: CASSPPGLYGYTF. The CDR3 DNA follows: TGTGCCAGCAGTCCACCAGGACTCTATGGCTACACCTTC.